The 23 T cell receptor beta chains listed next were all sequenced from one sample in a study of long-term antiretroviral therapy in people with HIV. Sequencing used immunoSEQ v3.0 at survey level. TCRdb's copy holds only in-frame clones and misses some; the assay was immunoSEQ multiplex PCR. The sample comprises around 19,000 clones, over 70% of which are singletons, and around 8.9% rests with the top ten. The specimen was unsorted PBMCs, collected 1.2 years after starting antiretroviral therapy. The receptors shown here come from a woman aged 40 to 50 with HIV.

Here the CDR3 reads CASSPGSTGNEKLFF. CDR3 nucleotide sequence: TGTGCCAGCAGCCCCGGTTCGACGGGAAATGAAAAACTGTTTTTT. The V call is TRBV6-6, the J call TRBJ1-4; D is uncertain. This CDR3 is built from 15 residues. Germline assignment: CDR1 MNHNY and CDR2 SVGAGI (reference sequence). Trimming took off 6 bases at V and 5 bases at J, with 16 bases between the two ends.

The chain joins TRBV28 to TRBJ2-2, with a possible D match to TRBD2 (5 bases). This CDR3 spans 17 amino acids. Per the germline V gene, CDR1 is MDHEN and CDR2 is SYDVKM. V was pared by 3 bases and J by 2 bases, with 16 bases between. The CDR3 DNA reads TGTGCCAGCAGTTTTAGAGGAGGAATTGCAAACACCGGGGAGCTGTTTTTT. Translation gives CASSFRGGIANTGELFF. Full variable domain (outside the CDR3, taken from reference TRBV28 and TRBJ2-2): DVKVTQSSRYLVKRTGEKVFLECVQDMDHENMFWYRQDPGLGLRLIYFSYDVKMKEKGDIPEGYSVSREKKERFSLILESASTNQTSMYLCASSFRGGIANTGELFFGEGSRLTVL.

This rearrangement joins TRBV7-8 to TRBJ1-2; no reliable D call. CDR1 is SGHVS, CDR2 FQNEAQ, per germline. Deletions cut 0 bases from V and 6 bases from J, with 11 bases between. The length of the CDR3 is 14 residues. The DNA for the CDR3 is TGTGCCAGCAGCTTAGCGCAAGGCAGAGATGGCTACACCTTC. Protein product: CASSLAQGRDGYTF.

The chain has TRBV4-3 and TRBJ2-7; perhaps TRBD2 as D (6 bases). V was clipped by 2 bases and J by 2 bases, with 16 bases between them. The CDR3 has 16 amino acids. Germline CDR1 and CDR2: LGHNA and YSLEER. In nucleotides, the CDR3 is TGCGCCAGCAGCCAAAGAATCGAACTAGCAGCCTACGAGCAGTACTTC. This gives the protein CASSQRIELAAYEQYF.

CDR3 DNA: TGCAGCGTTGAGGCGGGAGAGGGGGCAGATACGCAGTATTTT. Amino acid sequence: CSVEAGEGADTQYF. The V and J genes are TRBV29-1 and TRBJ2-3; D may be TRBD2 (7 bases). The germline V gene encodes CDR1 SQVTM and CDR2 ANQGSEA. This CDR3 has 14 amino acids. V shed 3 bases and J shed 4 bases, with 14 bases lying between them.

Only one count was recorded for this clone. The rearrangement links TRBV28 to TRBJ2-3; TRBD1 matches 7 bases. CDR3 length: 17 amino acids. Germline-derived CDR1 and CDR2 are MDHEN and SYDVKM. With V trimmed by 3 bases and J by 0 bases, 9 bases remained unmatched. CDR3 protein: CASSFHRGDSSTDTQYF. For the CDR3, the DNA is TGTGCCAGCAGTTTCCACAGGGGAGATTCTAGCACAGATACGCAGTATTTT.

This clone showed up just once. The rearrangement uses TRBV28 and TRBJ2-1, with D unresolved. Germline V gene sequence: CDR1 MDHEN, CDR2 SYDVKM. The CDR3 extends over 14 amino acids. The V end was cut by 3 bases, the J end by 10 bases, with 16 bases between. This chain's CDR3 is CASSLMDRRGEQFF. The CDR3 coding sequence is TGTGCCAGCAGTTTGATGGACCGACGTGGGGAGCAGTTCTTC.

The CDR3 nucleotides read TGTGCCAGCAGTCTAATAGCGGGAGGGGGATACGAGCAGTACTTC. Amino acids: CASSLIAGGGYEQYF. The chain carries TRBV28 and TRBJ2-7; 11 bases line up with TRBD2. The germline CDR1 and CDR2 sequences are MDHEN and SYDVKM. CDR3 size: 15 residues. The V gene end was trimmed by 5 bases and the J gene end by 4 bases; junction bases not matched to a gene: 7.

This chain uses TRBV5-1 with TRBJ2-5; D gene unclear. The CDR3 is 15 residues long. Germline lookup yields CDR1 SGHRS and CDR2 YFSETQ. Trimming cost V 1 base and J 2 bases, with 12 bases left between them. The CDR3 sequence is CASSLWPQGQETQYF. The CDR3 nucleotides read TGCGCCAGCAGCTTGTGGCCCCAAGGGCAAGAGACCCAGTACTTC. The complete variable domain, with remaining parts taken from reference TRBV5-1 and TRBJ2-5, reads KAGVTQTPRYLIKTRGQQVTLSCSPISGHRSVSWYQQTPGQGLQFLFEYFSETQRNKGNFPGRFSGRQFSNSRSEMNVSTLELGDSALYLCASSLWPQGQETQYFGPGTRLLVL.

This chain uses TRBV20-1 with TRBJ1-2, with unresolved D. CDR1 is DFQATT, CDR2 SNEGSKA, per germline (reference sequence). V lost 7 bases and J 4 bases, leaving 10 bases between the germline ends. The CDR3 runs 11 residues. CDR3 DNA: TGCAGTGGGGCCGACGGCTATGGCTACACCTTC. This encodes CSGADGYGYTF.

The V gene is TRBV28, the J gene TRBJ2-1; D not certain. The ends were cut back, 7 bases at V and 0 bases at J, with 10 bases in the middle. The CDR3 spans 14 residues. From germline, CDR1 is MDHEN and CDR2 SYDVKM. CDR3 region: CASIGMSSYNEQFF. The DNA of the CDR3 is TGTGCCAGCATTGGCATGAGCTCCTACAATGAGCAGTTCTTC.

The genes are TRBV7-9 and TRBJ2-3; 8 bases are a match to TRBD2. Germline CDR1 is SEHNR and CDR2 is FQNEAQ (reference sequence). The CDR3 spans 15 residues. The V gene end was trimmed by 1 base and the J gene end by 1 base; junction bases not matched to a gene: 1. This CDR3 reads CASSLETSGTDTQYF. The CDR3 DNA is TGTGCCAGCAGCTTAGAGACTAGCGGCACAGATACGCAGTATTTT.

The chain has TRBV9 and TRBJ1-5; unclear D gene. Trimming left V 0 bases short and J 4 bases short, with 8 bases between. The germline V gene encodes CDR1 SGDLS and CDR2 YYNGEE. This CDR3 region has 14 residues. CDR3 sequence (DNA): TGTGCCAGCAGCGTAGGGCAAATGAATCAGCCCCAGCATTTT. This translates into CASSVGQMNQPQHF.

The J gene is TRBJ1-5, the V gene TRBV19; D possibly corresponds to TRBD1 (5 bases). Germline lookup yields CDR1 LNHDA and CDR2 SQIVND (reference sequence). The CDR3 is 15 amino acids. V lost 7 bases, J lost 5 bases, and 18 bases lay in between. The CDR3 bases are TGTGCCAGTATCTCCCTGGGGCCTATTGATCAGCCCCAGCATTTT. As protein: CASISLGPIDQPQHF.

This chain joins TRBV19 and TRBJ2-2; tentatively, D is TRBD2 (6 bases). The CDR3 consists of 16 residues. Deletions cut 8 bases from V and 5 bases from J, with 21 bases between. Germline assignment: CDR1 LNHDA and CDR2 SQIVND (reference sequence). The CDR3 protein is CASFVGAGLVTGELFF. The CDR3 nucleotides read TGTGCCAGTTTTGTCGGTGCGGGGCTAGTAACCGGGGAGCTGTTTTTT.

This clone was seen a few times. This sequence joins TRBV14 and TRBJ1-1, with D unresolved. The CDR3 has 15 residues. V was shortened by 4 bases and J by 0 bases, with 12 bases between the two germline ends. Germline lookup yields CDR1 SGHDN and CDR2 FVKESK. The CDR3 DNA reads TGTGCCAGCAGCCGAGACACCTACATGAACACTGAAGCTTTCTTT. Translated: CASSRDTYMNTEAFF.

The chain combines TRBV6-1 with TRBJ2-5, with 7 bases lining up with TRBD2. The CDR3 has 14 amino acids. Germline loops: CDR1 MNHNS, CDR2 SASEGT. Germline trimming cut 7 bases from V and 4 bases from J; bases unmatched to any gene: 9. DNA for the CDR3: TGTGCCAGCAAATGGGAGGGCGGGCGAGAGACCCAGTACTTC. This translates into CASKWEGGRETQYF.

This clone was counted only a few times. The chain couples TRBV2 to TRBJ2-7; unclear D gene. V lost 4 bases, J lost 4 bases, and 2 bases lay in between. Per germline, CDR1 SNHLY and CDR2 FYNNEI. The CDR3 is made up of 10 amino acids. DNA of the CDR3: TGTGCCAGCAGTGTGTACGAGCAGTACTTC. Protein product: CASSVYEQYF. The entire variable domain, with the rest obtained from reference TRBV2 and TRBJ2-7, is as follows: EPEVTQTPSHQVTQMGQEVILRCVPISNHLYFYWYRQILGQKVEFLVSFYNNEISEKSEIFDDQFSVERPDGSNFTLKIRSTKLEDSAMYFCASSVYEQYFGPGTRLTVT.

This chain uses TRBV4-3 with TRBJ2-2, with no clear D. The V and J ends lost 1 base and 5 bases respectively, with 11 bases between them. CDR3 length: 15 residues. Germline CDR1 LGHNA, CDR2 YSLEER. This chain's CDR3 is CASSQGSEWTGELFF. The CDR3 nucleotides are TGCGCCAGCAGCCAAGGTTCCGAGTGGACCGGGGAGCTGTTTTTT.

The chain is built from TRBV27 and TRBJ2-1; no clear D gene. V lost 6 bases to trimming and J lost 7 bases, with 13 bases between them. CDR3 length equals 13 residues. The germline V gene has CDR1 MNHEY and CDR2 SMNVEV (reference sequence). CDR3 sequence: CASRSSKTNEQFF. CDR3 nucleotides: TGTGCCAGCAGATCCTCAAAAACAAATGAGCAGTTCTTC.

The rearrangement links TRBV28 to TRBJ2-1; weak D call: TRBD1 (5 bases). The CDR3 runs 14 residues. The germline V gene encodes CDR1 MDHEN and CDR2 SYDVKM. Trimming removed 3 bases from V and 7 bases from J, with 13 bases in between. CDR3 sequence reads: CASSLGYKGNEQFF. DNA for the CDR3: TGTGCCAGCAGTTTGGGGTATAAGGGGAATGAGCAGTTCTTC.

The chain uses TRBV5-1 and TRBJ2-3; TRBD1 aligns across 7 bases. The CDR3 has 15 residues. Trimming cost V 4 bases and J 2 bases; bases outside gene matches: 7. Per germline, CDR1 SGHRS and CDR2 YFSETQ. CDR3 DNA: TGCGCCAGCAGCCCGGGACAGAGACTCACAGATACGCAGTATTTT. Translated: CASSPGQRLTDTQYF.

Written as DNA, the CDR3 is TGTGCCAGCAGTTACTCGGGGACAGGACTCTATGGCTACACCTTC. Translation gives CASSYSGTGLYGYTF. The chain carries TRBV6-5 and TRBJ1-2, with 8 bases fitting TRBD1. The germline CDR1 and CDR2 sequences are MNHEY and SVGAGI. V shed 0 bases and J 4 bases; nucleotides not matched to a gene: 4. The CDR3 is 15 amino acids.